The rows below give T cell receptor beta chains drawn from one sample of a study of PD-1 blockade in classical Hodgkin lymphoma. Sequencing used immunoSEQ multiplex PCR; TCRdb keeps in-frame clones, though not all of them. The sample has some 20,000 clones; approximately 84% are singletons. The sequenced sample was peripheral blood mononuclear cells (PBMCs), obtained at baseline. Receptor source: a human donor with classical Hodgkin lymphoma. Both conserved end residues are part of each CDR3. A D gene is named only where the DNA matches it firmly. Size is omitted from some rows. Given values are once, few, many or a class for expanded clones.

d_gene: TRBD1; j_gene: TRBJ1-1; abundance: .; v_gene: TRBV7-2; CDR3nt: TGTGCCAGCAGCTTTGGACAGGGGCTGGGAGGCACTGAAGCTTTCTTT; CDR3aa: CASSFGQGLGGTEAFF
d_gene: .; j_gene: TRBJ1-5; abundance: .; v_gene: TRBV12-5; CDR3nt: TGTGCTAGTGCCCAGGGTAATCAGCCCCAGCATTTT; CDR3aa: CASAQGNQPQHF
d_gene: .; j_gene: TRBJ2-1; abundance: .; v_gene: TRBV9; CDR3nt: TGTGCCAGCAGCGCCTACAGGGGGGGAAACAATGAGCAGTTCTTC; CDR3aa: CASSAYRGGNNEQFF
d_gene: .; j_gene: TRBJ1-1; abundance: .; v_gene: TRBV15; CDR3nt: TGTGCCACCAGCAGAGGGATCGAGGGAGGGGTGGCTTTCTTT; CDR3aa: CATSRGIEGGVAFF
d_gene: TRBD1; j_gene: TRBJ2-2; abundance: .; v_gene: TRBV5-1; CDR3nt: TGCGCCAGCAGCTCAGTGGGACAGGACACCGGGGAGCTGTTTTTT; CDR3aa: CASSSVGQDTGELFF
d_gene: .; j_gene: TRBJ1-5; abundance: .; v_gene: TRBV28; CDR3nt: TGTGCCAGCAGTCCAACTGGAGGTTCGCAGCCCCAGCATTTT; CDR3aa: CASSPTGGSQPQHF
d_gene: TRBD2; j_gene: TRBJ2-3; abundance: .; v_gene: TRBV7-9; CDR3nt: TGTGCCAGCAGCTTAGCTACCGGGACTAGCGGTCCGGGGGATACGCAGTATTTT; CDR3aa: CASSLATGTSGPGDTQYF
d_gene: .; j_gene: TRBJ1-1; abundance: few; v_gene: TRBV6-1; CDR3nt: TGTGCCAGCAGCCCGACAGGGAACACTGAAGCTTTCTTT; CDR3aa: CASSPTGNTEAFF
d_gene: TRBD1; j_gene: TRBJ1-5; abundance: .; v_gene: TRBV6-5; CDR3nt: TGTGCCAGCAGCTTTGACAGGGATCAGCCCCAGCATTTT; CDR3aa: CASSFDRDQPQHF
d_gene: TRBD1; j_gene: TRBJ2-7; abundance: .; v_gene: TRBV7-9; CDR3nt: TGTGCCAGCAGCGTTGGGACAGGGAGCCACGAGCAGTACTTC; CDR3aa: CASSVGTGSHEQYF
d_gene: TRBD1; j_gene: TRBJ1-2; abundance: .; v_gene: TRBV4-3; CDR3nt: TGCGCCAGCAGCCAAGATTCTTTTTTCAGGGGGCTCAGTGGCTACACCTTC; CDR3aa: CASSQDSFFRGLSGYTF
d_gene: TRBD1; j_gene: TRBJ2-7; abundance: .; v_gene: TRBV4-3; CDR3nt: TGCGCCAGCAGCCAATACCCGGCAGGACAGGGGGCGGGATACGAGCAGTACTTC; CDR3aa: CASSQYPAGQGAGYEQYF
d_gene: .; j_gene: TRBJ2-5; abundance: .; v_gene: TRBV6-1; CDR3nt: TGTGCCAGCAGCCCTACAGGGTCGCGGTTAGAGACCCAGTACTTC; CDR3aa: CASSPTGSRLETQYF
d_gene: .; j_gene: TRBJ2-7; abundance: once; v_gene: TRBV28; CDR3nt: TGTGCCAGCAGAGTTGGGTACGAGCAGTACTTC; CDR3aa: CASRVGYEQYF
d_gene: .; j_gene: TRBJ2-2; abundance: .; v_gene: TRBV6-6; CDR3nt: TGTGCCAGCAGCCCCTTAGGTGGGAACACCGGGGAGCTGTTTTTT; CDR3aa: CASSPLGGNTGELFF
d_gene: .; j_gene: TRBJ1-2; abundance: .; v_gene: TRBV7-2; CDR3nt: TGTGCCAGCAGCCTCTCAGGGAAGGAGGATGGCTACACCTTC; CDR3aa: CASSLSGKEDGYTF
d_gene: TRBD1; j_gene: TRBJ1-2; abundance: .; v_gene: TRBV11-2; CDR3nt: TGTGCCAGCAGCTTAGTTCGAGGGGGCATCTCGGCTGGCTACACCTTC; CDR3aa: CASSLVRGGISAGYTF
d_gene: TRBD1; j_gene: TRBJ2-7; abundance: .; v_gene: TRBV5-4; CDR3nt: TGTGCCAGCAGCTGGGACAGGGGGCGCTCCGAGCAGTACTTC; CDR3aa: CASSWDRGRSEQYF
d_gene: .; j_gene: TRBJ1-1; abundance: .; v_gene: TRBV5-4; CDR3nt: TGTGCCAGCAGCCCACTGTCTGGCAGTAAGAACACTGAAGCTTTCTTT; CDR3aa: CASSPLSGSKNTEAFF
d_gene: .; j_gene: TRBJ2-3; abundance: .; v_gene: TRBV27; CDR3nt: TGTGCCAGCAGTTCCGAATACAGTGTTTCTACAGATACGCAGTATTTT; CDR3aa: CASSSEYSVSTDTQYF
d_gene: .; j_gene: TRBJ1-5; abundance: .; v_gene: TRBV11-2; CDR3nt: TGTGCCAGCAGCCACATCAATCAGCCCCAGCATTTT; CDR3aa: CASSHINQPQHF
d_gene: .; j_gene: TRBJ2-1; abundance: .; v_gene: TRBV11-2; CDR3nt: TGTGCCAGCAGCCCCTCGGCCAGGGGAGGGAATGAGCAGTTCTTC; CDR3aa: CASSPSARGGNEQFF
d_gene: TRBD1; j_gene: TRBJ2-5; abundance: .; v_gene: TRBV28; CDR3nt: TGTGCCAGCAGCGGACAGGCTAAAGGGTGGTACCAAGAGACCCAGTACTTC; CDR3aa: CASSGQAKGWYQETQYF
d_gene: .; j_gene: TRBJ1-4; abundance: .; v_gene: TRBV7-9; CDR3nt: TGTGCCAGCAGCTTAGCACAGGCGACCAATGAAAAACTGTTTTTT; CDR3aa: CASSLAQATNEKLFF
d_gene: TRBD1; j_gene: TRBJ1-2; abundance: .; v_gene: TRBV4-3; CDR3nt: TGCGCCAGCAGCCAGGGGGACAGGGGTAACTATGGCTACACCTTC; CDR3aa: CASSQGDRGNYGYTF
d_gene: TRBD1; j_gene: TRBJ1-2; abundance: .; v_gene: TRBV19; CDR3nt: TGTGCCAGTAGGACAGGGGGCGCAACTGGCTACACCTTC; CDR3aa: CASRTGGATGYTF
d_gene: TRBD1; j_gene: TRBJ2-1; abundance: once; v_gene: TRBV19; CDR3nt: TGTGCCAGTAGTATGGTGGGACAGGTTCGGTTCTTC; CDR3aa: CASSMVGQVRFF
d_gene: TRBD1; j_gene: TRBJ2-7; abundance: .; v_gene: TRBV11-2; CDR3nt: TGTGCCAGCAGTTCCGGGACAGGGCTGGATCCCAGGCAAAACGAGCAGTACTTC; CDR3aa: CASSSGTGLDPRQNEQYF
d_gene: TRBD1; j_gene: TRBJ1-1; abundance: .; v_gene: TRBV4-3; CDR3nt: TGCGCCAGCAGCCGTGGTGGCAGGGGGTACACTGAAGCTTTCTTT; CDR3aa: CASSRGGRGYTEAFF
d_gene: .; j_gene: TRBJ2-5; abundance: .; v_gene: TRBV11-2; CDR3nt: TGTGCCAGCAGCACTATGTACCAAGAGACCCAGTACTTC; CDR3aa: CASSTMYQETQYF
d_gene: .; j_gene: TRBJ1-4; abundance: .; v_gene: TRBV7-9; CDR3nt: TGTGCCAGCAGCGCCCTTCTAGGGCAGCCTGAAAAACTGTTTTTT; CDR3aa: CASSALLGQPEKLFF
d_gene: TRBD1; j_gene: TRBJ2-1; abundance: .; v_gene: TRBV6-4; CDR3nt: TGTGCCAGCAGACGACAGGGAGATACCTACAATGAGCAGTTCTTC; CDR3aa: CASRRQGDTYNEQFF
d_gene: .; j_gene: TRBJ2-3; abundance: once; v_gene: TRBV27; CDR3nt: TGTGCCAGCAGTTTATCGATGGGGGTGAGCACAGATACGCAGTATTTT; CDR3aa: CASSLSMGVSTDTQYF
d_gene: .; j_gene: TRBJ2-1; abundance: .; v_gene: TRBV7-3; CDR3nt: TGTGCCAGCAGCGACGGTTTTAATGAGCAGTTCTTC; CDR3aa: CASSDGFNEQFF
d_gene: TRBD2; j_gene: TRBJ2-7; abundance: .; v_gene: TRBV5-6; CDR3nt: TGTGCCAGCAGCTTACCCGGGAGGGGCTACGAGCAGTACTTC; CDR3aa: CASSLPGRGYEQYF
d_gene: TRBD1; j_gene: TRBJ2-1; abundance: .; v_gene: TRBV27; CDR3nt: TGTGCCAGCAGTTCCCTTGGGACAGGGGGCAACAATGAGCAGTTCTTC; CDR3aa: CASSSLGTGGNNEQFF
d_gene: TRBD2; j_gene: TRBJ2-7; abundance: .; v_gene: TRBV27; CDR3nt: TGTGCCAGCAGTTCGGCGGGGGGGTTCTACGAGCAGTACTTC; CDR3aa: CASSSAGGFYEQYF